This entry features one TCR beta chain sequence. Its antigen is undetermined. PCR amplification relied on 60 Vbeta primers (plus 13 Jbeta primers). Only in-frame clones appear in the TCRdb table, and some are missing; sequencing was by immunoSEQ multiplex PCR. The repertoire shows 45,000 to 60,000 clones; the top ten hold roughly a sixth. These data come from a study of cytomegalovirus exposure and HLA in healthy donors. Study-level results: In an earlier analysis, productive rearrangement rates for most beta V segments clustered near 87% or 30%.

The V gene's germline CDR1 is SGHRS and CDR2 YFSETQ. V gave up 0 bases and J gave up 6 bases, with 9 bases separating them. This CDR3 region has 13 residues. This chain joins TRBV5-1 and TRBJ1-1; possible D gene TRBD1, 6 bases. Sequencing was carried out using PBMCs. This TCR was sampled from a male donor in good health and CMV-seronegative. The CDR3 DNA reads as TGCGCCAGCAGCTTGGCCGCAGGGGCTGAAGCTTTCTTT. Translating gives CASSLAAGAEAFF.